This T cell receptor beta chain was sequenced during a study of CD8+ T cells in alopecia areata. Whole-study context: At a dose of 5 to 10 mg twice daily, oral tofacitinib was given to treated patients.

The CDR3 has 14 residues. Study-level findings and limits: Normal scalp showed lower clonality than lesional scalp, especially alopecia totalis/universalis.

Comments on this clone: Its matching antigen is unknown.

A FACSAria was used to sort CD4+ and CD8+ T cells. These cells came from PBMCs. RNA extraction and reverse transcription yielded cDNA as sequencing template. Clones were read by immunoSEQ multiplex PCR, and TCRdb kept only the in-frame ones, dropping some. The table lists tens of thousands of clones, approximately 60% of them singletons. This specimen was CD8+ T cells sorted from blood, taken at week 0. The J gene is TRBJ1-2, the V gene TRBV21-1; TRBD1 is taken as the D call from the table, unchecked against the DNA. TRBV21-1 is a pseudogene segment. This sequence was found in a human donor with alopecia areata. The CDR3 loop is CASSKAPLGQPYTF. The DNA of the CDR3 is TGTGCCAGCAGCAAAGCCCCTCTGGGACAGCCCTACACCTTC.